These 21 T cell receptor beta chains share one sample of origin, sequenced in a study of blood T cell repertoires in COVID-19. Repertoires were generated with immunoSEQ multiplex PCR, while TCRdb's copy carries only in-frame clones and drops some. The sample carries 200,000 to 300,000 clones, approximately 85% recorded once. Sequencing was performed on peripheral blood. Source of these receptors: a human donor in a cohort sampled during active COVID-19.

The gene calls are TRBV4-3 and TRBJ1-1; D possibly corresponds to TRBD1 (6 bases). The germline V and J ends were trimmed by 0 bases and 4 bases, with 9 bases remaining between them. CDR3 length: 14 amino acids. Germline assignment: CDR1 LGHNA and CDR2 YSLEER. The DNA of the CDR3 is TGCGCCAGCAGCCAAGACAGGGGTTTCACTGAAGCTTTCTTT. Protein: CASSQDRGFTEAFF.

The chain recombines TRBV30 with TRBJ2-3; 7 bases agree with TRBD2. CDR3 length equals 15 residues. Trimming cost V 1 base and J 2 bases; bases outside gene matches: 6. CDR1 and CDR2 from the germline V gene are GTSNPN and SVGIG (reference sequence). The CDR3 DNA reads TGTGCCTGGAGTGATTGGGGGGGTCTCACAGATACGCAGTATTTT. Its protein is CAWSDWGGLTDTQYF.

V gene TRBV5-1 combines with J gene TRBJ1-1, with D hard to call. The V gene lost 6 bases and the J gene lost 0 bases, with 15 bases spanning the gap. The CDR3 length is 15 residues. Germline values: CDR1 SGHRS, CDR2 YFSETQ. Written as DNA, the CDR3 is TGCGCCAGCACCCGAGGGCAGAATATGAACACTGAAGCTTTCTTT. It yields the protein CASTRGQNMNTEAFF. Full variable domain (rest looked up from reference TRBV5-1 and TRBJ1-1): KAGVTQTPRYLIKTRGQQVTLSCSPISGHRSVSWYQQTPGQGLQFLFEYFSETQRNKGNFPGRFSGRQFSNSRSEMNVSTLELGDSALYLCASTRGQNMNTEAFFGQGTRLTVV.

The chain is built from TRBV27 and TRBJ2-7, with D perhaps matching TRBD1 (6 bases). Germline V gene lookup returns CDR1 MNHEY and CDR2 SMNVEV (reference sequence). Trimming removed 0 bases at V and 6 bases at J, with 15 bases between. The CDR3 contains 15 residues. The CDR3 loop reads CASSLSFNRASEQYF. The CDR3 bases are TGTGCCAGCAGTTTATCGTTTAACAGGGCAAGCGAGCAGTACTTC.

The chain couples TRBV18 to TRBJ2-3; the match to TRBD1 covers 12 bases. The germline V gene has CDR1 KGHSH and CDR2 LQKENI. The CDR3 sequence is 16 residues long. V shed 0 bases and J 3 bases; nucleotides not matched to a gene: 1. The CDR3 nucleotides are TGTGCCAGCTCACCACCGGGACAGGGGGCTACAGATACGCAGTATTTT. This sequence encodes CASSPPGQGATDTQYF.

J is TRBJ1-2 and V is TRBV5-4; D is ambiguous. V gave up 5 bases and J gave up 2 bases, with 13 bases separating them. CDR1 is SGHNT, CDR2 YYREEE, per germline (reference sequence). This CDR3 is 14 amino acids long. The CDR3 reads CASRTLGPNYGYTF. CDR3 nucleotides: TGTGCCAGCAGGACATTGGGTCCGAACTATGGCTACACCTTC.

The chain uses TRBV7-2 and TRBJ2-7; 13 nucleotides align to TRBD2. V trimming: 1 base; J trimming: 4 bases; junction bases outside the gene matches: 7. This CDR3 contains 17 residues. Per germline, CDR1 SGHTA and CDR2 FQGNSA. In nucleotides, the CDR3 is TGTGCCAGCAGCTTAGAAACTAGCGGGAGGGCAAGGTACGAGCAGTACTTC. This encodes CASSLETSGRARYEQYF.

The chain recombines TRBV30 with TRBJ1-2; 11 nucleotides agree with TRBD1. The CDR3 has 14 residues. Trimming cost V 2 bases and J 3 bases; bases outside gene matches: 2. Germline V gene lookup returns CDR1 GTSNPN and CDR2 SVGIG (reference sequence). Here the CDR3 DNA reads TGTGCCTGGAGTAGGACAGGGGGCCACTATGGCTACACCTTC. Encoded protein: CAWSRTGGHYGYTF.

The rearrangement links TRBV19 to TRBJ2-7; 10 nucleotides agree with TRBD2. The CDR3 loop spans 13 amino acids. Trimming removed 9 bases from V and 5 bases from J; junction bases left unmatched: 7. Germline V gene data show CDR1 as LNHDA and CDR2 as SQIVND (reference sequence). The CDR3 region is CASSGLANHEQYF. The CDR3 nucleotides read TGTGCCAGCTCGGGACTAGCGAACCACGAGCAGTACTTC.

The V call is TRBV28, the J call TRBJ1-4, with 9 bases fitting TRBD1. CDR3 length equals 17 residues. Germline V gene data show CDR1 as MDHEN and CDR2 as SYDVKM. J lost 3 bases, V lost 5 bases, and 10 bases had no gene match. CDR3 region: CASSPTGGPAANEKLFF. DNA of the CDR3: TGTGCCAGCAGTCCCACAGGGGGCCCTGCGGCTAATGAAAAACTGTTTTTT.

This clone was seen a single time. The gene calls are TRBV7-9 and TRBJ1-1; weak D call: TRBD1 (5 bases). Trimming left V 6 bases short and J 6 bases short, with 11 bases between. Germline loops: CDR1 SEHNR, CDR2 FQNEAQ (reference sequence). This CDR3 is built from 12 residues. The CDR3 reads CASSFTGAEAFF. CDR3 in DNA: TGTGCCAGCAGTTTTACAGGCGCTGAAGCTTTCTTT.

V usage is TRBV19 and J usage is TRBJ1-3, with a possible D match to TRBD1 (6 bases). V shed 3 bases and J shed 0 bases, with 9 bases lying between them. The CDR3 has 15 residues. Germline CDR1 is LNHDA and CDR2 is SQIVND (reference sequence). The CDR3, as DNA: TGTGCCAGTAGTATTACAGGGAGCTCTGGAAACACCATATATTTT. The encoded protein is CASSITGSSGNTIYF.

V gene TRBV6-6 combines with J gene TRBJ1-2; no clear D. Germline V lookup: CDR1 MNHNY, CDR2 SVGAGI (reference sequence). The V and J ends lost 2 bases and 4 bases respectively, with 17 bases between them. The CDR3 extends over 16 amino acids. The CDR3 reads CASSYPQSDPFYGYTF. CDR3 coding DNA: TGTGCCAGCAGTTACCCACAGTCAGATCCTTTCTATGGCTACACCTTC.

V usage is TRBV30 and J usage is TRBJ2-7; D is perhaps TRBD2 (6 bases). The germline gives CDR1 GTSNPN, CDR2 SVGIG (reference sequence). Trimming pared 4 bases from V and 1 base from J, leaving 14 bases between. The CDR3 has 14 residues. CDR3 loop: CAWTEAGFSYEQYF. Written as DNA, the CDR3 is TGTGCCTGGACCGAAGCGGGTTTTTCCTACGAGCAGTACTTC.

The chain links TRBV2 to TRBJ1-5, with TRBD1 matching 10 bases. Germline trimming cut 4 bases from V and 7 bases from J; bases unmatched to any gene: 10. In germline, CDR1 is SNHLY, CDR2 FYNNEI. The CDR3 consists of 16 residues. The DNA for the CDR3 is TGTGCCAGCAGTGGGGACAGGGGCATCTCAGGGCAGCCCCAGCATTTT. Amino acids: CASSGDRGISGQPQHF.

The rearrangement links TRBV7-8 to TRBJ2-3; TRBD1 agrees at 7 bases. The germline V gene has CDR1 SGHVS and CDR2 FQNEAQ. V shed 5 bases, J shed 5 bases, and the junction held 10 bases outside the gene matches. This CDR3 has 15 residues. The CDR3 here is CASSIRQGARDTQYF. As DNA, the CDR3 is TGTGCCAGCAGCATAAGACAGGGAGCGAGAGATACGCAGTATTTT. The full variable domain, its missing parts supplied by reference TRBV7-8 and TRBJ2-3, is GAGVSQSPRYKVAKRGQDVALRCDPISGHVSLFWYQQALGQGPEFLTYFQNEAQLDKSGLPSDRFFAERPEGSVSTLKIQRTQQEDSAVYLCASSIRQGARDTQYFGPGTRLTVL.

V usage is TRBV7-8 and J usage is TRBJ2-7; 10 positions agree with TRBD2. CDR1 SGHVS and CDR2 FQNEAQ come from the germline V gene. The junction had 4 bases not matched to a gene; V was cut back by 1 base and J by 4 bases. The CDR3 consists of 15 residues. CDR3 in DNA: TGTGCCAGCAGCTTAGGGTCACTAGCGGGGTACGAGCAGTACTTC. Protein product: CASSLGSLAGYEQYF.

The genes are TRBV5-5 and TRBJ2-1; perhaps TRBD2 as D (6 bases). Germline CDR1 and CDR2: SGHKS and YYEKEE (reference sequence). Trimming shortened V by 2 bases and J by 2 bases, and 14 bases separated the two germline ends. CDR3 size: 16 residues. CDR3 DNA sequence: TGTGCCAGCAGCTTTGAGGGCGGGGTACCCTACAATGAGCAGTTCTTC. Its translation: CASSFEGGVPYNEQFF.

V and J are TRBV30 and TRBJ2-1, with D perhaps matching TRBD1 (6 bases). The CDR3 is 11 amino acids. Germline CDR1 and CDR2: GTSNPN and SVGIG (reference sequence). Trimming took 2 bases from V and 7 from J, leaving 6 bases between them. CDR3 residues: CAWSQGNEQFF. Here the CDR3 DNA reads TGTGCCTGGAGTCAGGGGAATGAGCAGTTCTTC.

The table lists this clone with a count of one. This rearrangement joins TRBV27 to TRBJ1-2; 8 bases match TRBD1. Per germline, CDR1 MNHEY and CDR2 SMNVEV (reference sequence). V gave up 4 bases and J gave up 0 bases; unmatched junction bases: 10. This CDR3 region has 17 residues. CDR3 bases: TGTGCCAGCAGTTCGCTGGACAGGGATGAAACTAACTATGGCTACACCTTC. As protein: CASSSLDRDETNYGYTF.

This rearrangement joins TRBV24-1 to TRBJ2-2; possibly TRBD1 for D (5 bases). Trimming removed 1 base from V and 8 bases from J, with 13 bases in between. This CDR3 contains 15 residues. Germline V gives CDR1 KGHDR, CDR2 SFDVKD. The CDR3 loop reads CATSDFRGSLGELFF. CDR3 sequence (DNA): TGTGCCACCAGTGATTTTAGGGGTTCCCTTGGGGAGCTGTTTTTT.